The entry below gives a single TCR beta chain sequence along with its context. Germline assignment: CDR1 LNHDA and CDR2 SQIVND (reference sequence). V lost 3 bases and J 8 bases, leaving 14 bases between the germline ends. The CDR3 runs 15 residues. This record comes from a study of control samples from healthy donors and cancer patients. Data came from immunoSEQ multiplex PCR; TCRdb stores just in-frame clones and leaves some out. Of around 42,000 clones listed, approximately 94% are singletons. The material sequenced was blood. This TCR came from a man aged 60 to 75 in good health. V is TRBV19 and J is TRBJ1-6; D is unresolved. The CDR3 region is CASSIRNTWYSPLHF. CDR3 nucleotides: TGTGCCAGTAGTATTAGGAACACGTGGTATTCACCCCTCCACTTT.